A single sample is the source of the 16 T cell receptor beta chains below, sequenced in a study of blood T cell repertoires in COVID-19. Data came from immunoSEQ multiplex PCR; TCRdb stores just in-frame clones and leaves some out. The table lists 150,000 to 200,000 clones, more than 85% of them singletons. The sample comprised peripheral blood. These receptors were obtained from a young woman with active or convalescent COVID-19.

J is TRBJ1-2 and V is TRBV5-1; perhaps TRBD1 as D (6 bases). The V end lost 2 bases, the J end lost 0 bases, and 26 bases lay between the germline ends. Per the germline V gene, CDR1 is SGHRS and CDR2 is YFSETQ. The CDR3 is 20 residues long. As DNA, the CDR3 is TGCGCCAGCAGCTTTTTAAATGATGGACAGCCCCGCGAGGCTAACTATGGCTACACCTTC. Translation gives CASSFLNDGQPREANYGYTF.

V and J are TRBV9 and TRBJ1-4, with TRBD1 identical over 10 bases. CDR1 is SGDLS and CDR2 is YYNGEE in the germline V gene. The CDR3 has 17 residues. The V segment lost 2 bases and the J segment 8 bases; nucleotides outside the gene matches: 12. CDR3 in DNA: TGTGCCAGCAGCGTGGGACAGGGGAGGGTCATCGGGGAAAAACTGTTTTTT. It encodes CASSVGQGRVIGEKLFF.

The CDR3 loop is CASSLNRAANEQYF. In DNA form, the CDR3 reads TGTGCCAGCAGCTTGAACAGGGCCGCTAACGAGCAGTACTTC. V and J are TRBV5-6 and TRBJ2-7, with D perhaps matching TRBD1 (6 bases). Germline V gene sequence: CDR1 SGHDT, CDR2 YYEEEE. The V end lost 1 base, the J end lost 5 bases, and 13 bases lay between the germline ends. The CDR3 loop spans 14 amino acids.

This chain connects TRBV7-2 to TRBJ1-2; TRBD1 agrees at 7 bases. CDR1 and CDR2 (germline): SGHTA, FQGNSA. The CDR3 spans 15 residues. The V and J ends lost 5 bases and 8 bases, in that order; junction bases with no gene match: 14. The CDR3 DNA reads TGTGCCAGCAGCGTAGACAGGGCAGTGTCGATCGGCTACACCTTC. It specifies CASSVDRAVSIGYTF.

The genes are TRBV28 and TRBJ1-5; tentatively, D is TRBD1 (5 bases). The V gene's germline CDR1 is MDHEN and CDR2 SYDVKM. The ends were cut back, 3 bases at V and 4 bases at J, with 16 bases in the middle. This CDR3 region has 16 residues. CDR3 loop: CASSFSGREVNQPQHF. CDR3 in DNA: TGTGCCAGCAGTTTTTCGGGCAGGGAGGTGAATCAGCCCCAGCATTTT.

CDR3 DNA sequence: TGTGCCACCGGGGAGCTAAACTATGGCTACACCTTC. Protein sequence: CATGELNYGYTF. The chain is built from TRBV15 and TRBJ1-2, with D uncertain. CDR1 is LNHNV, CDR2 YYDKDF, per germline (reference sequence). This CDR3 has 12 amino acids. V lost 8 bases and J lost 2, with 9 bases in between.

The chain carries TRBV6-5 and TRBJ1-1; TRBD1 is a possible D gene (5 bases). This CDR3 spans 15 amino acids. V dropped 6 bases and J dropped 7 bases, with 21 bases sitting between them. CDR1 is MNHEY and CDR2 is SVGAGI in the germline V gene. The CDR3 protein is CASSGHVSSNNEAFF. CDR3 DNA: TGTGCCAGCAGCGGACATGTCAGTAGTAATAATGAAGCTTTCTTT.

This clone occurred once. The gene calls are TRBV6-5 and TRBJ2-7; D unresolved. Germline CDR1 and CDR2: MNHEY and SVGAGI. This CDR3 is built from 11 residues. V was clipped by 5 bases and J by 4 bases, with 6 bases between them. The CDR3 DNA follows: TGTGCCAGCAGTACTAAGTACGAGCAGTACTTC. Translating it yields CASSTKYEQYF.

J is TRBJ1-2 and V is TRBV3-1 (or the pseudogene TRBV3-2); tentative D call: TRBD1 (5 bases). Germline loops: CDR1 LGHDT, CDR2 YNNKEL (reference sequence). CDR3 size: 14 residues. Trimming cost V 0 bases and J 5 bases, with 10 bases left between them. The CDR3: CASSQDAGRYGYTF. CDR3 sequence (DNA): TGTGCCAGCAGCCAAGACGCAGGGAGGTATGGCTACACCTTC.

This sequence joins TRBV5-6 and TRBJ2-7; tentative D call: TRBD1 (6 bases). V was cut by 3 bases and J by 6 bases, with 7 bases left in between. The CDR3 has 11 amino acids. Germline V lookup: CDR1 SGHDT, CDR2 YYEEEE. The DNA for the CDR3 is TGTGCCAGCAGCTGGGGGCGCGAGCAGTACTTC. This encodes CASSWGREQYF. Full variable domain (rest looked up from reference TRBV5-6 and TRBJ2-7): DAGVTQSPTHLIKTRGQQVTLRCSPKSGHDTVSWYQQALGQGPQFIFQYYEEEERQRGNFPDRFSGHQFPNYSSELNVNALLLGDSALYLCASSWGREQYFGPGTRLTVT.

The chain links TRBV4-1 to TRBJ1-5, with TRBD1 identical over 9 bases. V trimming: 0 bases; J trimming: 6 bases; junction bases outside the gene matches: 6. This CDR3 spans 16 amino acids. Germline CDR1 MGHRA, CDR2 YSYEKL. The CDR3 sequence is CASSQDVGQGSQPQHF. In DNA form, the CDR3 reads TGCGCCAGCAGCCAAGATGTCGGACAGGGGAGTCAGCCCCAGCATTTT.

In this sample, this clone turned up once. CDR3 loop: CASSGNRGTQYF. Here the CDR3 DNA reads TGTGCCAGCAGCGGCAACAGGGGTACGCAGTATTTT. The chain carries TRBV9 and TRBJ2-3, with 7 bases aligning to TRBD1. From germline, CDR1 is SGDLS and CDR2 YYNGEE. V lost 3 bases, J lost 8 bases, and 3 bases stayed unmatched. The CDR3 sequence is 12 residues long. Full variable domain (remainder filled in from reference TRBV9 and TRBJ2-3): DSGVTQTPKHLITATGQRVTLRCSPRSGDLSVYWYQQSLDQGLQFLIQYYNGEERAKGNILERFSAQQFPDLHSELNLSSLELGDSALYFCASSGNRGTQYFGPGTRLTVL.

This rearrangement joins TRBV28 to TRBJ2-3; perhaps TRBD2 as D (6 bases). Germline loops: CDR1 MDHEN, CDR2 SYDVKM. The ends were cut back, 4 bases at V and 1 base at J, with 18 bases in the middle. The CDR3 length is 17 residues. The CDR3 protein is CASSSFAGRARTDTQYF. The CDR3 DNA reads TGTGCCAGCAGTTCCTTTGCGGGGCGGGCGCGCACAGATACGCAGTATTTT.

This clone was observed a few times. CDR3 bases: TGTGCCAGCAGCCCACGACTAGCGGGAGCGGCCGGGGAGCTGTTTTTT. Translating it yields CASSPRLAGAAGELFF. This rearrangement joins TRBV11-2 to TRBJ2-2; 12 bases align to TRBD2. This CDR3 spans 16 amino acids. J was trimmed by 6 bases and V by 5 bases; bases with no gene match: 7. Germline-derived CDR1 and CDR2 are SGHAT and FQNNGV.

V and J are TRBV7-2 and TRBJ1-2, with 9 bases identical to TRBD1. In germline, CDR1 is SGHTA, CDR2 FQGNSA. Trimming cost V 5 bases and J 8 bases; bases outside gene matches: 6. The CDR3 length is 13 residues. The CDR3 coding sequence is TGTGCCAGCAGCGTACAGGGGGCTAAGGGCTACACCTTC. This encodes CASSVQGAKGYTF.

The chain combines TRBV28 with TRBJ2-5; 12 positions agree with TRBD2. Germline V gene sequence: CDR1 MDHEN, CDR2 SYDVKM. V lost 6 bases to trimming and J lost 5 bases; unmatched junction nucleotides: 7. The CDR3 consists of 15 residues. The chain's CDR3 is CASRTTSGGRETQYF. The CDR3 DNA reads TGTGCCAGCAGGACGACTAGCGGGGGTCGGGAGACCCAGTACTTC.